The 30 T cell receptor beta chains below all came from one sample that was sequenced in a study of tumor-infiltrating lymphocytes in primary liver carcinoma. Starting material for RNA and DNA co-extraction consisted of about 19-32 mg of unsorted bulk tissue. cDNA specific to TCR beta was made from about 550 ng of total RNA, with a constant-region primer employed for priming. Slightly modified ARM-PCR, run as three nested multiplex PCR rounds, produced the TCR beta libraries. Primers for the first two PCR rounds were TRBV1-TRBV30 forward primers and a C-beta reverse primer (about 10 cycles per round). Each CDR3 protein is one row after TCRdb ran MiXCR on the multiplex PCR reads. The sample lists about 120,000 distinct CDR3 sequences, around 65% occurring once. Specimen: tumor-adjacent normal liver tissue. These receptors originate from a woman aged 55 to 70 with primary liver carcinoma and hepatitis B virus infection.

This clonotype was observed many times. This chain's CDR3 is CASGGNQPQHF. CDR3 sequence (DNA): TGTGCCAGCGGCGGCAATCAGCCCCAGCATTTT. The rearrangement joins TRBV6-5 to TRBJ1-5, with D hard to call. CDR1 and CDR2 (germline): MNHEY, SVGAGI. V lost 8 bases and J lost 2, with 4 bases in between. This CDR3 spans 11 amino acids.

This clonotype was observed many times. This rearrangement joins TRBV5-5 to TRBJ1-6; D remains unclear. This CDR3 comprises 14 residues. CDR1 and CDR2 (germline): SGHKS, YYEKEE (reference sequence). V dropped 0 bases and J dropped 10 bases, with 11 bases sitting between them. CDR3: CASSLARHGSPLHF. Here the CDR3 DNA reads TGTGCCAGCAGCTTGGCAAGACACGGATCACCCCTCCACTTT.

The chain links TRBV20-1 to TRBJ2-3, with 9 bases fitting TRBD2. Germline values: CDR1 DFQATT, CDR2 SNEGSKA (reference sequence). The CDR3 runs 13 residues. The V gene end was trimmed by 3 bases and the J gene end by 9 bases; junction bases not matched to a gene: 7. The CDR3 region has the DNA TGCAGTGCTAGCGGGGGACTAGCAACGACGCAGTATTTT. It yields the protein CSASGGLATTQYF.

In this sample, this clonotype turned up many times. The J gene is TRBJ1-4, the V gene TRBV29-1, with a possible D match to TRBD1 (5 bases). Germline values: CDR1 SQVTM, CDR2 ANQGSEA. The CDR3 totals 15 residues. Trimming left V 0 bases short and J 10 bases short, with 18 bases between. CDR3 protein: CSVEDHQGARGKLFF. CDR3 DNA: TGCAGCGTTGAAGATCATCAGGGTGCCAGAGGAAAACTGTTTTTT.

With regard to this clonotype: A single base separates this from a much larger clone, so it may be a read error. Since no conserved phenylalanine or tryptophan closes the CDR3, a read error is the likely cause. The genes are TRBV7-9 and TRBJ2-1; tentatively, D is TRBD2 (5 bases). The germline V and J ends were trimmed by 1 base and 12 bases, with 10 bases remaining between them. There are 12 residues in the CDR3. CDR1 and CDR2 from the germline V gene are SEHNR and FQNEAQ (reference sequence). The CDR3 loop is CASSLDFGGQFS. CDR3 bases: TGTGCCAGCAGCTTAGACTTCGGAGGGCAGTTCTCC.

This clonotype was seen a few times. With a much larger clone just one base away, this may be a read error. The chain joins TRBV5-4 to TRBJ2-3; the D is unclear. Trimming pared 4 bases from V and 2 bases from J, leaving 5 bases between. The CDR3 runs to 12 residues. The germline V gene has CDR1 SGHNT and CDR2 YYREEE (reference sequence). CDR3 bases: TGTGCCAGCAGCCTGAACACAGATACGCAGTATTTT. Protein: CASSLNTDTQYF.

Regarding this clonotype: At one end the junction does not follow the germline gene, possibly because of a read error. The rearrangement links TRBV12-5 to TRBJ1-5; unclear D gene. The V gene's germline CDR1 is LGHNT and CDR2 FRNRAP. This CDR3 region has 13 residues. CDR3 coding DNA: TGTGCTAGTGATTTGGGCAGCGATCAGCCCCAGCATTTT. Protein product: CASDLGSDQPQHF.

For this clonotype: Germline is not matched at one junction end, which may reflect a read error. The chain links TRBV4-2 to TRBJ2-7, with D unclear. Germline loops: CDR1 LGHNA, CDR2 YNFKEQ. The CDR3 runs to 15 residues. CDR3 sequence (DNA): TGCGCCAGCAGCCAAGATCGGCTCGAGACCTACGAGCGGTACTTC. Translation: CASSQDRLETYERYF.

By share, this clonotype ranks as medium-sized. The chain has TRBV11-2 and TRBJ2-3; tentative D call: TRBD1 (5 bases). V lost 3 bases to trimming and J lost 4 bases, with 8 bases between them. In germline, CDR1 is SGHAT, CDR2 FQNNGV. CDR3 length equals 13 residues. Here the CDR3 reads CASSLWGPDTQYF. CDR3 DNA sequence: TGTGCCAGCAGCTTGTGGGGCCCAGATACGCAGTATTTT.

On this clonotype: This may be a read error: a much more frequent sequence differs by one nucleotide. V and J are TRBV7-9 and TRBJ2-5; D gene unclear. The CDR3 is 13 residues long. CDR1 and CDR2 from the germline V gene are SEHNR and FQNEAQ (reference sequence). For the CDR3, the DNA is TGTTCCAGCAGCTTTTCCAGTTCAGAGACCCAGTACTTC. The encoded protein is CSSSFSSSETQYF.

The J gene is TRBJ2-6, the V gene TRBV10-2, with D uncertain. Germline V gene sequence: CDR1 WSHSY, CDR2 SAAADI. CDR3 length: 15 amino acids. V lost 7 bases and J lost 5, with 15 bases in between. CDR3 sequence reads: CASMQSHARANVLTF. As DNA, the CDR3 is TGCGCCAGCATGCAGAGCCACGCTAGGGCCAACGTCCTGACTTTC.

Points on this clonotype: It may be a read error: a sequence one base away is much more abundant. CDR3: CASSLVDRDYTF. The CDR3 DNA reads TGTGCCAGCAGCTTGGTCGACAGGGACTACACCTTC. V gene TRBV5-4 combines with J gene TRBJ1-2, with 7 bases identical to TRBD1. Trimming at V came to 0 bases and at J to 10 bases, leaving 3 bases not matched to a gene. This CDR3 comprises 12 residues. Germline CDR1 SGHNT, CDR2 YYREEE (reference sequence).

This clonotype has ten or more counts. The rearrangement uses TRBV11-3 and TRBJ2-1; 14 bases match TRBD2. This CDR3 comprises 15 residues. From germline, CDR1 is SGHNT and CDR2 YENEEA. V lost 5 bases to trimming and J lost 8 bases; unmatched junction nucleotides: 5. The CDR3 DNA reads TGTGCCAGCAGCCGACTAGCGGGGGGGGGGTATGAGCAGTTCTTC. Translated: CASSRLAGGGYEQFF.

V is TRBV29-1 and J is TRBJ2-1; either TRBD1 or TRBD2 may supply D (5 bases each). Germline V gene lookup returns CDR1 SQVTM and CDR2 ANQGSEA. Between the trimmed V and J ends, which lost 1 base and 10 bases, there was a span of 11 bases. The CDR3 is 12 amino acids. The CDR3 DNA reads as TGCAGCGTTGAAGGGACAAGGGACGAGCAGTTCTTC. This translates into CSVEGTRDEQFF.

This clonotype was observed a few times. The rearrangement uses TRBV28 and TRBJ2-1; 9 positions match TRBD1. Germline lookup yields CDR1 MDHEN and CDR2 SYDVKM. CDR3 length: 13 residues. Trimming at V came to 5 bases and at J to 10 bases, leaving 6 bases not matched to a gene. Here the CDR3 DNA reads TGTGCCAGCAGTCCCCAGGACAGGGGCGAGCAGTTCTTC. Residues: CASSPQDRGEQFF.

Turning to this clonotype: A much larger clone differs by one base, so this may be a read error. The J gene is TRBJ1-4, the V gene TRBV7-8; no clear D gene. CDR3 length equals 13 residues. CDR1 and CDR2 (germline): SGHVS, FQNEAQ. With 5 bases removed from V and 7 bases from J, the gap between germline ends came to 11 bases. CDR3 bases: TGTGCCAGCAGCATAGACAAGGTTGAAAAACTGTTTTTT. Translating it yields CASSIDKVEKLFF.

J is TRBJ2-5 and V is TRBV29-1; D possibly corresponds to TRBD1 (5 bases). The CDR3 is 12 residues long. CDR1 is SQVTM, CDR2 ANQGSEA, per germline. The CDR3 spells CTVVTGQETQYF. CDR3 nucleotide sequence: TGCACCGTAGTCACAGGCCAAGAGACCCAGTACTTC.

As for this clonotype: It is likely a read error, because the conserved phenylalanine at the end of the CDR3 is missing. This sequence joins TRBV11-2 and TRBJ2-5; D is ambiguous. CDR1 SGHAT and CDR2 FQNNGV come from the germline V gene. The CDR3 runs 14 residues. The germline V and J ends were trimmed by 1 base and 5 bases, with 11 bases remaining between them. The CDR3 sequence: CASSLGFMVETQYL. The CDR3 DNA is TGTGCCAGCAGCTTAGGGTTCATGGTTGAGACCCAGTACCTC.

A remark on this clonotype: A read error is possible here, since a much larger clone lies one base away. The V and J genes are TRBV7-9 and TRBJ2-7; maybe TRBD1 (5 bases). This CDR3 spans 13 amino acids. Per germline, CDR1 SEHNR and CDR2 FQNEAQ (reference sequence). CDR3 sequence: CVSSAAGNYEQYF. Written as DNA, the CDR3 is TGTGTCAGCAGCGCGGCAGGGAACTACGAGCAGTACTTC.

Concerning this clonotype: Mismatch with germline at one junction end may stem from a read error. J is TRBJ2-7 and V is TRBV4-1; maybe TRBD2 (5 bases). Germline CDR1 is MGHRA and CDR2 is YSYEKL. The CDR3 loop spans 11 amino acids. The CDR3 sequence is CANSQDYERYF. CDR3 coding DNA: TGCGCCAACAGCCAAGACTACGAGCGGTACTTC.

In regard to this clonotype: Given a much more abundant clone one base away, this may be a read error. J is TRBJ2-7 and V is TRBV5-1, with D possibly TRBD1 on 6 matching bases. V lost 8 bases, J lost 3 bases, and 15 bases lay in between. From germline, CDR1 is SGHRS and CDR2 YFSETQ. The CDR3 runs to 13 residues. The CDR3: CARSQQTGYEQYF. DNA for the CDR3: TGCGCCAGGAGCCAACAGACAGGCTACGAGCAGTACTTC.

As concerns this clonotype: Since a much larger clone is just one base distant, this may be a read error. The chain uses TRBV29-1 and TRBJ2-2; TRBD2 matches at 8 bases. The CDR3 runs 14 residues. V shed 3 bases and J 3 bases; nucleotides not matched to a gene: 3. The germline CDR1 and CDR2 sequences are SQVTM and ANQGSEA. Written as DNA, the CDR3 is TGCAGCGTTGACAAAGCGGGAGACACCGGGGAGCTGTTTTTT. Translation gives CSVDKAGDTGELFF.

Regarding this clonotype: A much larger clone lies one base from this, so it may be a read error. The rearrangement uses TRBV5-1 and TRBJ2-4; D not certain. Germline CDR1 is SGHRS and CDR2 is YFSETQ. This CDR3 has 15 residues. The DNA for the CDR3 is TGTGCCAGCAGCTTGGCCGGAGAAACCAAAAACATTCAGTACTTC. Translating it yields CASSLAGETKNIQYF.

As regards this clonotype: The conserved final phenylalanine or tryptophan is absent from the CDR3, which likely points to a read error. The chain employs TRBV11-3 and TRBJ2-7; 7 bases map to TRBD1. There are 15 residues in the CDR3. From germline, CDR1 is SGHNT and CDR2 YENEEA. V gave up 1 base and J gave up 4 bases; unmatched junction bases: 7. CDR3 DNA sequence: TGTGCCAGCAGCTTAGTAGGGACAGCCAAATACGAGCAGTACCTC. Amino acids: CASSLVGTAKYEQYL.

This clonotype turned up a few times. This chain joins TRBV5-1 and TRBJ2-1; D possibly corresponds to TRBD1 (6 bases). V lost 0 bases and J 4 bases, leaving 11 bases between the germline ends. Germline-derived CDR1 and CDR2 are SGHRS and YFSETQ. The CDR3 totals 15 residues. The DNA of the CDR3 is TGCGCCAGCAGCTTGGAGGGGGAACCTTACAATGAGCAGTTCTTC. It encodes CASSLEGEPYNEQFF.

V and J are TRBV12-3 or TRBV12-4 and TRBJ1-1; possibly TRBD1 for D (6 bases). Deletions cut 2 bases from V and 10 bases from J, with 20 bases between. There are 15 residues in the CDR3. CDR3 in amino acids: CASSLQGNLNSGAFF. The DNA for the CDR3 is TGTGCCAGCAGTTTACAGGGGAATTTGAACAGTGGAGCTTTCTTT.

In its sample, this clonotype was seen many times. The rearrangement joins TRBV4-1 to TRBJ2-7, with 10 bases matching TRBD1. CDR1 and CDR2 from the germline V gene are MGHRA and YSYEKL. After removal of 2 bases from V and 6 bases from J, the junction contained 7 bases not matched to a gene. The CDR3 runs to 15 residues. The CDR3: CASSQFRTGGGEQYF. Here the CDR3 DNA reads TGCGCCAGCAGCCAATTCAGGACAGGGGGGGGCGAGCAGTACTTC.

Concerning this clonotype itself: Without the conserved terminal phenylalanine or tryptophan, this CDR3 likely stems from a read error. The DNA is omitted, as the CDR3 cannot be located on it reliably, and the CDR3 follows TCRdb's listing. The V gene is TRBV6-1, the J gene TRBJ2-2; whether TRBD1, the table's D call, matches the DNA was not checked. CDR1 and CDR2 (germline): MNHNS, SASEGT. The CDR3 contains 14 residues when both ends are counted. CDR3 region: CASSTGSNTGELLY.

In the case of this clonotype: A much bigger clone sits one base away, suggesting this may be a read error. This chain joins TRBV10-2 and TRBJ1-2; possible D gene TRBD1, 5 bases. This CDR3 is 16 amino acids long. The germline V gene encodes CDR1 WSHSY and CDR2 SAAADI. Trimming took off 3 bases at V and 8 bases at J, with 22 bases between the two ends. DNA of the CDR3: TGCGCCAGCAGTGACATTGCGGGGCAGTCGAAGGGCGGCTACACCTTC. Translating gives CASSDIAGQSKGGYTF.

Many counts were recorded for this clonotype. V usage is TRBV6-5 and J usage is TRBJ2-3; D is possibly TRBD1 (6 bases). This CDR3 contains 15 residues. Deletions cut 8 bases from V and 0 bases from J, with 15 bases between. Germline CDR1 is MNHEY and CDR2 is SVGAGI. The CDR3 loop is CASSARGGSTDTQYF. The CDR3 DNA sequence: TGTGCCAGCTCAGCCAGAGGGGGTAGCACAGATACGCAGTATTTT.